The source of this TCR beta chain is a study of T cell responses to AZD1222 COVID-19 vaccine. Profiling relied on immunoSEQ multiplex PCR, and the TCRdb table lists in-frame clones only, not all of them. The sample includes some 80,000 clones, 90% of them seen just once. V was pared by 4 bases and J by 4 bases, with 5 bases of the junction left unmatched. The V gene's germline CDR1 is SGHRS and CDR2 YFSETQ. CDR3 length: 14 amino acids. The clonotype originates from an adult in good health. The sample consisted of peripheral blood, taken on day 0 of AZD1222 vaccination. The chain recombines TRBV5-1 with TRBJ2-1, with TRBD1 matching over 7 bases. DNA for the CDR3: TGCGCCAGCAGCCGGGGACAGACTTACAATGAGCAGTTCTTC. Its translation: CASSRGQTYNEQFF.